The 24 T cell receptor beta chains given below trace back to one sample, sequenced in a study of blood T cells in healthy people across ages (dated by TCRdb to between 2014 and 2016). Receptors were amplified or captured by 5' RACE. For sequencing, an Illumina HiSeq 2500 was employed. A second PCR of 7 to 11 cycles was run with a J-beta primer mix and a sample-barcoded 5' primer. Starting from the raw public reads, TCRdb applied fastp trimming at Q25, assembled clones with MiXCR and retained in-frame beta chains. For every CDR3 protein sequence, its rows merge into one entry that carries the most common genes and DNA. The sample contains about 1.8 million distinct CDR3 sequences, just under 50% of them found a single time. The ten most abundant clones make up about 2.1% of the sample. The specimen was blood. All receptors derive from a woman between 35 and 50 years old in good health.

The chain recombines TRBV7-2 with TRBJ2-7, with D maybe TRBD2 (6 bases). This CDR3 has 16 residues. V gave up 3 bases and J gave up 2 bases, with 17 bases separating them. Germline lookup yields CDR1 SGHTA and CDR2 FQGNSA. Here the CDR3 DNA reads TGTGCCAGCAGCTTCGGTTCAGGAGCGGGCACCTACGAGCAGTACTTC. Amino acid sequence: CASSFGSGAGTYEQYF.

V and J are TRBV6-5 and TRBJ2-1, with 9 bases matching TRBD1. Per germline, CDR1 MNHEY and CDR2 SVGAGI. This CDR3 comprises 17 residues. V lost 2 bases, J lost 7 bases, and 12 bases stayed unmatched. CDR3 region: CASSYDRDRVTGNEQFF. The CDR3 DNA reads as TGTGCCAGCAGTTACGACCGGGACAGGGTGACCGGGAATGAGCAGTTCTTC.

This chain uses TRBV7-2 with TRBJ2-3, with a possible D match to TRBD1 (5 bases). Germline V lookup: CDR1 SGHTA, CDR2 FQGNSA. The CDR3 totals 15 residues. The ends were cut back, 5 bases at V and 2 bases at J, with 14 bases in the middle. The CDR3 reads CASSRRWGSTDTQYF. For the CDR3, the DNA is TGTGCCAGCAGCCGCCGGTGGGGCTCCACAGATACGCAGTATTTT.

In its sample, this clonotype was seen a few times. J is TRBJ2-3 and V is TRBV15; the D call may be TRBD1 or TRBD2 (6 bases each). V shed 5 bases and J shed 2 bases, with 11 bases lying between them. The CDR3 is 14 amino acids. The germline gives CDR1 LNHNV, CDR2 YYDKDF (reference sequence). The CDR3 loop is CATSRGDNTDTQYF. Here the CDR3 DNA reads TGTGCCACCAGCCGCGGGGACAACACAGATACGCAGTATTTT.

This rearrangement joins TRBV11-1 to TRBJ2-6; the match to TRBD1 covers 8 bases. J lost 2 bases, V lost 3 bases, and 6 bases had no gene match. CDR3 length: 17 amino acids. The germline CDR1 and CDR2 sequences are SGHAT and FQDESV (reference sequence). The CDR3 sequence is CASSFEDRAAGANVLTF. The CDR3 DNA reads as TGTGCCAGCAGCTTCGAGGACAGGGCCGCTGGGGCCAACGTCCTGACTTTC. The entire variable domain, with the rest obtained from reference TRBV11-1 and TRBJ2-6, is as follows: EAEVAQSPRYKITEKSQAVAFWCDPISGHATLYWYRQILGQGPELLVQFQDESVVDDSQLPKDRFSAERLKGVDSTLKIQPAELGDSAMYLCASSFEDRAAGANVLTFGAGSRLTVL.

The chain employs TRBV20-1 and TRBJ2-7; TRBD2 aligns across 11 bases. CDR1 and CDR2 (germline): DFQATT, SNEGSKA (reference sequence). The ends lost 6 bases at V and 4 bases at J; junction bases unmatched: 8. CDR3 length: 14 residues. DNA for the CDR3: TGCAGTGCCCCCCCGGGACTAGCGGTTTACGAGCAGTACTTC. Amino acid sequence: CSAPPGLAVYEQYF.

This sequence joins TRBV20-1 and TRBJ2-1; D may be TRBD1 or TRBD2 (5 bases each). The V end lost 1 base, the J end lost 6 bases, and 16 bases lay between the germline ends. Per the germline V gene, CDR1 is DFQATT and CDR2 is SNEGSKA (reference sequence). This CDR3 contains 15 residues. The CDR3 DNA follows: TGCAGTGCTAGAGGCCCGGGACCAACCTCCAATGAGCAGTTCTTC. It yields the protein CSARGPGPTSNEQFF.

This clonotype has just one count. One junction end does not reproduce the germline sequence, and a read error may be involved. The chain joins TRBV28 to TRBJ2-5, with D possibly TRBD2 on 5 matching bases. The DNA end lines up better with TRBJ2-7; the J call may be wrong. Germline CDR1 is MDHEN and CDR2 is SYDVKM. CDR3 length: 15 amino acids. This CDR3 reads CASGLGRGRGDEQYF. CDR3 DNA: TGTGCCAGCGGTTTGGGTCGGGGTAGAGGTGACGAGCAGTACTTC.

This clonotype was seen a handful of times. The chain carries TRBV29-1 and TRBJ2-5; tentative D call: TRBD2 (6 bases). Per germline, CDR1 SQVTM and CDR2 ANQGSEA. CDR3 length: 10 residues. Trimming took off 7 bases at V and 4 bases at J, with 7 bases between the two ends. The CDR3 is CSDGGETQYF. CDR3 sequence (DNA): TGCAGCGACGGGGGAGAGACCCAGTACTTC. Supplemented by reference TRBV29-1 and TRBJ2-5, the full variable domain reads SAVISQKPSRDICQRGTSLTIQCQVDSQVTMMFWYRQQPGQSLTLIATANQGSEATYESGFVIDKFPISRPNLTFSTLTVSNMSPEDSSIYLCSDGGETQYFGPGTRLLVL.

This clonotype was counted once. The chain employs TRBV28 and TRBJ1-2; D ambiguous. CDR3 length equals 16 residues. Germline V gene data show CDR1 as MDHEN and CDR2 as SYDVKM. V was shortened by 4 bases and J by 4 bases, with 19 bases between the two germline ends. The CDR3, as DNA: TGTGCCAGCAGTTCCTTGGGTGGCAGCAGACCCTATGGCTACACCTTC. This encodes CASSSLGGSRPYGYTF.

This chain links TRBV20-1 with TRBJ2-1; 16 bases map to TRBD2. Germline assignment: CDR1 DFQATT and CDR2 SNEGSKA (reference sequence). CDR3 size: 22 residues. Trimming took 1 base from V and 3 from J; bases not matched to a gene: 18. CDR3 sequence reads: CSARVPPGTSGGARFGYNEQFF. CDR3 DNA: TGCAGTGCTAGAGTCCCCCCCGGGACTAGCGGGGGGGCAAGGTTTGGCTACAATGAGCAGTTCTTC.

This clonotype was picked up many times. The rearrangement uses TRBV4-1 and TRBJ2-1; D not certain. The CDR3 runs 13 residues. Germline V lookup: CDR1 MGHRA, CDR2 YSYEKL. Trimming left V 0 bases short and J 6 bases short, with 6 bases between. The DNA of the CDR3 is TGCGCCAGCAGCCAAGAAAGATCCAATGAGCAGTTCTTC. Its protein product is CASSQERSNEQFF.

The chain has TRBV3-1 and TRBJ2-5, with D possibly matching TRBD2 (5 bases). V was clipped by 4 bases and J by 1 base, with 28 bases between them. From germline, CDR1 is LGHDT and CDR2 YNNKEL (reference sequence). The CDR3 is 20 residues long. The CDR3 loop reads CASSPRFLPAAWAIQETQYF. The CDR3 DNA reads as TGTGCCAGCAGCCCACGTTTTCTACCAGCGGCATGGGCCATCCAAGAGACCCAGTACTTC.

V and J are TRBV6-1 and TRBJ2-6, with 7 bases aligning to TRBD1. The CDR3 runs to 15 residues. The germline V gene encodes CDR1 MNHNS and CDR2 SASEGT. V dropped 6 bases and J dropped 3; count of bases not matched to a gene: 5. In DNA, the CDR3 is TGTGCCAGCAGGGGTAACAGGGGTGGGGCCAACGTCCTGACTTTC. Its protein product is CASRGNRGGANVLTF.

The chain recombines TRBV7-2 with TRBJ2-5; D is uncertain. Trimming took off 5 bases at V and 5 bases at J, with 12 bases between the two ends. Germline V CDR1 and CDR2: SGHTA, FQGNSA. This CDR3 comprises 13 residues. DNA of the CDR3: TGTGCCAGCAGCGTAGAACACGGGGAGACCCAGTACTTC. This gives the protein CASSVEHGETQYF.

This chain links TRBV11-2 with TRBJ2-1; 8 bases line up with TRBD2. The V gene's germline CDR1 is SGHAT and CDR2 FQNNGV. CDR3 size: 16 residues. With V trimmed by 3 bases and J by 2 bases, 6 bases remained unmatched. The DNA for the CDR3 is TGTGCCAGCAGCTTTTCGGCGGGGGGCCCCTACAATGAGCAGTTCTTC. It yields the protein CASSFSAGGPYNEQFF.

The gene calls are TRBV6-5 and TRBJ1-6, with D unclear. Germline V gene sequence: CDR1 MNHEY, CDR2 SVGAGI. This CDR3 region has 14 residues. Trimming took off 2 bases at V and 7 bases at J, with 9 bases between the two ends. CDR3 sequence reads: CASSYPDSNSPLHF. The CDR3 DNA follows: TGTGCCAGCAGTTACCCGGATTCGAATTCACCCCTCCACTTT.

J is TRBJ2-2 and V is TRBV12-3 or TRBV12-4, with D tentatively TRBD1 (6 bases). There are 18 residues in the CDR3. V was clipped by 1 base and J by 0 bases, with 15 bases between them. In DNA form, the CDR3 reads TGTGCCAGCAGTTTAGTTTCAGGGGTGTCCGCGAACACCGGGGAGCTGTTTTTT. It codes for CASSLVSGVSANTGELFF.

The chain links TRBV20-1 to TRBJ2-1; 7 nucleotides line up with TRBD2. V shed 1 base and J 4 bases; nucleotides not matched to a gene: 7. Germline assignment: CDR1 DFQATT and CDR2 SNEGSKA (reference sequence). CDR3 size: 15 residues. The CDR3 sequence: CSARGEGLPYNEQFF. CDR3 nucleotides: TGCAGTGCTAGAGGGGAGGGACTACCTTACAATGAGCAGTTCTTC.

In nucleotides, the CDR3 is TGTGCCAGCAGCTTCGACAACTCAAACACTGAAGCTTTCTTT. Its translation is CASSFDNSNTEAFF. The genes are TRBV7-2 and TRBJ1-1, with D hard to call. This CDR3 spans 14 amino acids. V lost 3 bases, J lost 2 bases, and 10 bases lay in between. Germline V lookup: CDR1 SGHTA, CDR2 FQGNSA.

V and J are TRBV5-6 and TRBJ2-5; the match to TRBD1 covers 7 bases. The better agreement between TRBJ2-7 and the DNA end casts doubt on the J call. The germline V gene encodes CDR1 SGHDT and CDR2 YYEEEE. The CDR3 consists of 15 residues. In nucleotides, the CDR3 is TGTGCCAGCAGCTGGTGGCTGACAGGGACCTACGAGCAGTACTTC. Amino acids: CASSWWLTGTYEQYF.

The chain has TRBV12-3 or TRBV12-4 and TRBJ2-5, with D possibly TRBD2 on 6 matching bases. The CDR3 contains 16 residues. V was clipped by 3 bases and J by 1 base, with 15 bases between them. The CDR3 loop reads CASSFVSSVGQETQYF. The CDR3 region has the DNA TGTGCCAGCAGTTTCGTGTCTAGCGTGGGCCAAGAGACCCAGTACTTC.

The V and J genes are TRBV20-1 and TRBJ2-3, with 9 bases matching TRBD1. V shed 7 bases, J shed 2 bases, and the junction held 7 bases outside the gene matches. The CDR3 length is 14 residues. Germline V gene sequence: CDR1 DFQATT, CDR2 SNEGSKA (reference sequence). CDR3 in amino acids: CSGTDRGPTDTQYF. CDR3 DNA: TGCAGTGGGACGGACAGGGGCCCCACAGATACGCAGTATTTT.

The V gene is TRBV2, the J gene TRBJ1-6, with a tentative D call TRBD1 (5 bases). The germline V gene encodes CDR1 SNHLY and CDR2 FYNNEI. V was pared by 3 bases and J by 13 bases, with 13 bases between. This CDR3 is 13 amino acids long. This CDR3 is CASSDGEGLPLHF. Written as DNA, the CDR3 is TGTGCCAGCAGTGATGGAGAGGGACTCCCCCTCCACTTT.